The clone carrying this T cell receptor beta chain has a count of ten or more. What it binds is not known. The CDR3 is 15 residues long. V lost 3 bases and J 2 bases, leaving 13 bases between the germline ends. CDR1 and CDR2 (germline): MNHEY, SVGAGI. The source of the sample is a study of CD8+CD57+ T cells in acquired aplastic anemia. Study-wide background: The sorted CD4+ and CD8+ cells yielded an average approximately 3 ug of DNA. Findings and caveats of the study: There were roughly 28 CD8+ CDR3 sequences that occurred in both patients and controls. Between the patient and control groups, CD8+ Simpson's diversity did not differ significantly.

The sequenced patients had an expansion of CD8+CD57+ cells seen by flow cytometry. The blood sampling took place in patients who had so far received no therapy. It was genomic DNA that served as the template for profiling TCR beta VDJ and CDR3. MiXCR, applied by TCRdb to the reads, yields one record per CDR3 protein. Of around 150,000 distinct CDR3 sequences in the sample, around half are singletons; the top ten hold 2.5% to 3.5%. This chain joins TRBV6-5 and TRBJ2-5; D is undetermined. The clonotype originates from a human donor with aplastic anemia. The sample consisted of sorted CD4+, CD8+, or CD8+CD57+ T cells (not recorded which) from PBMCs. CDR3 sequence: CASSYTTVKQETQYF. CDR3 in DNA: TGTGCCAGCAGTTATACTACCGTGAAGCAAGAGACCCAGTACTTC.